The 26 T cell receptor beta chains listed next were all sequenced from one sample in a study of sequential checkpoint blockade in melanoma. The assay was immunoSEQ multiplex PCR, and TCRdb's table has in-frame clones only and misses some. This sample has roughly 31,000 clones, with 80% to 90% found just once. Treatment noted: randomized to nivolumab then ipilimumab (arm A) or the reverse (arm B). The sample in question was CD8+ T cells sorted from blood (inferred from file names), obtained from a patient given nivolumab and ipilimumab in sequence. These receptors were collected from a human donor with melanoma.

The rearrangement uses TRBV30 and TRBJ1-1; D is uncertain. The CDR3 is 11 residues long. V lost 2 bases to trimming and J lost 6 bases, with 7 bases between them. CDR1 and CDR2 from the germline V gene are GTSNPN and SVGIG (reference sequence). As DNA, the CDR3 is TGTGCCTGGAGTTGGAGGGCTGAAGCTTTCTTT. This codes for CAWSWRAEAFF.

V gene TRBV2 combines with J gene TRBJ2-2, with a possible D match to TRBD1 (5 bases). The CDR3 is 15 residues long. CDR1 and CDR2 from the germline V gene are SNHLY and FYNNEI. The ends were cut back, 3 bases at V and 1 base at J, with 9 bases in the middle. The CDR3 protein is CASSDFQGNTGELFF. DNA for the CDR3: TGTGCCAGCAGTGATTTTCAGGGGAACACCGGGGAGCTGTTTTTT.

The rearrangement uses TRBV27 and TRBJ1-1; 7 positions agree with TRBD1. V shed 7 bases, J shed 0 bases, and the junction held 5 bases outside the gene matches. Germline CDR1 is MNHEY and CDR2 is SMNVEV (reference sequence). The CDR3 has 14 residues. The DNA of the CDR3 is TGTGCCAGCACCAACAGGGGACTGAACACTGAAGCTTTCTTT. Translation gives CASTNRGLNTEAFF.

The V gene is TRBV2, the J gene TRBJ2-7; possible D gene TRBD1, 7 bases. V was clipped by 4 bases and J by 3 bases, with 19 bases between them. The CDR3 contains 16 residues. CDR1 SNHLY and CDR2 FYNNEI come from the germline V gene. In nucleotides, the CDR3 is TGTGCCAGCAGTGCAGGGGGGCAGGGACGGAACTACGAGCAGTACTTC. Encoded protein: CASSAGGQGRNYEQYF.

The count of this clone is one. The chain carries TRBV27 and TRBJ2-7, with D tentatively TRBD2 (5 bases). CDR3 length equals 15 residues. Trimming stripped 3 bases from V and 4 bases from J, with 16 bases between. Germline V lookup: CDR1 MNHEY, CDR2 SMNVEV (reference sequence). The CDR3 bases are TGTGCCAGCAGTTTGTCGAGGAGGTTCCGGTACGAGCAGTACTTC. Its translation is CASSLSRRFRYEQYF.

The rearrangement links TRBV5-6 to TRBJ1-4, with 8 bases matching TRBD1. Germline-derived CDR1 and CDR2 are SGHDT and YYEEEE. This CDR3 has 14 residues. J lost 7 bases, V lost 0 bases, and 2 bases had no gene match. This CDR3 is CASSLGQGAEKLFF. The CDR3 DNA sequence: TGTGCCAGCAGCTTGGGGCAGGGGGCTGAAAAACTGTTTTTT.

The chain uses TRBV6-4 and TRBJ2-2; 9 bases match TRBD2. After removal of 5 bases from V and 4 bases from J, the junction contained 5 bases not matched to a gene. In germline, CDR1 is MRHNA, CDR2 SNTAGT. CDR3 length equals 15 residues. The chain's CDR3 is CASSFSGGGTGELFF. The CDR3 nucleotides are TGTGCCAGCAGTTTTAGCGGGGGCGGCACCGGGGAGCTGTTTTTT.

The chain recombines TRBV10-3 with TRBJ2-1; 7 nucleotides align to TRBD2. V was pared by 4 bases and J by 2 bases, with 14 bases of the junction left unmatched. Germline V gives CDR1 ENHRY, CDR2 SYGVKD. This CDR3 comprises 18 residues. DNA of the CDR3: TGTGCCATCAGTGGCCCTCAAGGAGGACTAGTAACCTACAATGAGCAGTTCTTC. Amino acid sequence: CAISGPQGGLVTYNEQFF.

The chain uses TRBV15 and TRBJ1-2; 9 bases line up with TRBD1. Unmatched junction bases numbered 11, after V lost 3 bases and J lost 6 bases. CDR1 is LNHNV and CDR2 is YYDKDF in the germline V gene (reference sequence). The length of the CDR3 is 16 residues. CDR3 protein: CATSSFTGGERDGYTF. The CDR3 DNA reads TGTGCCACCAGCAGTTTCACAGGGGGCGAAAGGGATGGCTACACCTTC.

The chain couples TRBV10-1 to TRBJ2-4; D call uncertain. The length of the CDR3 is 15 residues. CDR1 is WNHNN and CDR2 is SYGVQD in the germline V gene (reference sequence). V gave up 8 bases and J gave up 0 bases, with 14 bases separating them. DNA for the CDR3: TGCGCCAGCTGGTCGGGTGGCCTAGCCAAAAACATTCAGTACTTC. This gives the protein CASWSGGLAKNIQYF.

The chain uses TRBV7-9 and TRBJ2-7; 10 nucleotides align to TRBD1. The CDR3 has 15 residues. V dropped 0 bases and J dropped 6; count of bases not matched to a gene: 5. Germline V gene sequence: CDR1 SEHNR, CDR2 FQNEAQ (reference sequence). CDR3 bases: TGTGCCAGCAGCTTAGCGACAGGGGGCTTAGTCGAGCAGTACTTC. It yields the protein CASSLATGGLVEQYF.

The genes are TRBV27 and TRBJ1-5; TRBD1 matches at 8 bases. From germline, CDR1 is MNHEY and CDR2 SMNVEV (reference sequence). The CDR3 loop spans 14 amino acids. J lost 2 bases, V lost 6 bases, and 3 bases had no gene match. Written as DNA, the CDR3 is TGTGCCAGCAGACAGGGGGAAGGCAATCAGCCCCAGCATTTT. Amino acid sequence: CASRQGEGNQPQHF.

This sequence joins TRBV18 and TRBJ2-7; 7 bases align to TRBD1. The CDR3 contains 12 residues. Germline CDR1 is KGHSH and CDR2 is LQKENI. The junction had 2 bases not matched to a gene; V was cut back by 4 bases and J by 5 bases. The CDR3 region is CASSLDRDEQYF. CDR3 sequence (DNA): TGTGCCAGCTCACTCGACAGGGACGAGCAGTACTTC.

V and J are TRBV7-9 and TRBJ2-2, with a weak D call TRBD2 (6 bases). Germline assignment: CDR1 SEHNR and CDR2 FQNEAQ (reference sequence). V lost 1 base and J lost 9, with 15 bases in between. This CDR3 region has 15 residues. This chain's CDR3 is CASSLEAGSPRELFF. In nucleotides, the CDR3 is TGTGCCAGCAGCTTAGAGGCCGGGAGTCCCCGGGAGCTGTTTTTT.

The gene calls are TRBV4-3 and TRBJ1-2, with TRBD1 identical over 9 bases. V gave up 3 bases and J gave up 8 bases; unmatched junction bases: 7. In germline, CDR1 is LGHNA, CDR2 YSLEER. CDR3 length equals 14 residues. The CDR3 nucleotides are TGCGCCAGCAGCCATGCCGGGACAGGGAGCGGCTACACCTTC. Protein sequence: CASSHAGTGSGYTF.

By its share, this clone is medium-sized (0.01 to 0.1%). This sequence joins TRBV7-2 and TRBJ2-1, with D perhaps matching TRBD2 (5 bases). V lost 1 base, J lost 10 bases, and 14 bases lay in between. This CDR3 has 14 residues. Germline V gene data show CDR1 as SGHTA and CDR2 as FQGNSA. This CDR3 reads CASSLVVSVLEQFF. CDR3 DNA: TGTGCCAGCAGCTTAGTTGTTAGCGTCTTGGAGCAGTTCTTC.

V is TRBV22-1 and J is TRBJ2-7; the DNA was not compared with TRBD1, the D call given in the table. TRBV22-1 is a documented pseudogene. The CDR3 consists of 16 residues. This CDR3 is CPGSAPGTGGSYEQYF. DNA of the CDR3: TGTCCTGGGAGCGCACCCGGGACAGGGGGCTCCTACGAGCAGTACTTC.

The chain has TRBV9 and TRBJ2-3, with TRBD2 matching 7 bases. The CDR3 contains 15 residues. Germline V lookup: CDR1 SGDLS, CDR2 YYNGEE. After removal of 3 bases from V and 2 bases from J, the junction contained 6 bases not matched to a gene. DNA of the CDR3: TGTGCCAGCAGCGCCGGGGAGGGGCCCACAGATACGCAGTATTTT. Translated: CASSAGEGPTDTQYF.

The V and J genes are TRBV10-1 and TRBJ2-7; TRBD2 matches at 7 bases. Trimming at V came to 0 bases and at J to 5 bases, leaving 7 bases not matched to a gene. The CDR3 loop spans 15 amino acids. The germline gives CDR1 WNHNN, CDR2 SYGVQD (reference sequence). CDR3 nucleotide sequence: TGCGCCAGCAGTGAGTCGGGGAGGGTTAAGGACGAGCAGTACTTC. Amino acids: CASSESGRVKDEQYF.

CDR3 sequence: CASSFDRGYGYTF. The CDR3 DNA reads as TGTGCCAGCAGCTTCGACAGGGGGTATGGCTACACCTTC. The rearrangement links TRBV11-2 to TRBJ1-2; 9 positions agree with TRBD1. V lost 3 bases and J lost 5; bases outside the gene matches: 1. The germline CDR1 and CDR2 sequences are SGHAT and FQNNGV. The CDR3 extends over 13 amino acids.

V and J are TRBV7-9 and TRBJ1-5, with D unresolved. V was pared by 6 bases and J by 7 bases, with 10 bases between. CDR3 length: 12 residues. Germline-derived CDR1 and CDR2 are SEHNR and FQNEAQ (reference sequence). CDR3 residues: CASRREGQPQHF. The CDR3 region has the DNA TGTGCCAGCAGGCGAGAGGGACAGCCCCAGCATTTT.

The sample holds one count of this clone. J is TRBJ2-7 and V is TRBV6-5, with 13 bases matching TRBD2. V trimming: 6 bases; J trimming: 2 bases; junction bases outside the gene matches: 4. Germline CDR1 is MNHEY and CDR2 is SVGAGI. This CDR3 is 15 amino acids long. CDR3 loop: CASSLGLAGTYEQYF. The CDR3 DNA is TGTGCCAGCAGCCTGGGACTAGCGGGAACCTACGAGCAGTACTTC.

This clone was seen only once. The rearrangement joins TRBV27 to TRBJ2-5; D not resolved. V lost 4 bases, J lost 3 bases, and 6 bases lay in between. This CDR3 has 12 amino acids. Germline CDR1 reads MNHEY; CDR2 reads SMNVEV (reference sequence). CDR3 in DNA: TGTGCCAGCAGTTCCCAGGAAGAGACCCAGTACTTC. This encodes CASSSQEETQYF.

Comment on this clone: One junction end does not reproduce the germline sequence, and a read error may be involved. The chain carries TRBV5-6 and TRBJ2-7; D not resolved. The CDR3 has 15 residues. From germline, CDR1 is SGHDT and CDR2 YYEEEE. CDR3 sequence reads: CASSLVVGRASEQCF. CDR3 DNA: TGTGCCAGCAGCTTGGTAGTTGGGCGAGCCTCCGAGCAGTGCTTC.

The rearrangement uses TRBV7-2 and TRBJ2-7; no clear D. Germline CDR1 SGHTA, CDR2 FQGNSA. The CDR3 extends over 12 amino acids. V lost 1 base and J 6 bases, leaving 7 bases between the germline ends. In DNA, the CDR3 is TGTGCCAGCAGCTTAGGTCCCCTCGAGCAGTACTTC. It translates to CASSLGPLEQYF.

This clone has more than one count but fewer than ten. The CDR3 DNA sequence: TGTGCCAGCATCGCTCTGGATAGGGGGGGCGGCTACACCTTC. Translation gives CASIALDRGGGYTF. The chain couples TRBV27 to TRBJ1-2; a possible D gene is TRBD1 (6 bases). Trimming removed 7 bases from V and 8 bases from J, with 20 bases in between. CDR1 is MNHEY and CDR2 is SMNVEV in the germline V gene (reference sequence). CDR3 length: 14 residues.